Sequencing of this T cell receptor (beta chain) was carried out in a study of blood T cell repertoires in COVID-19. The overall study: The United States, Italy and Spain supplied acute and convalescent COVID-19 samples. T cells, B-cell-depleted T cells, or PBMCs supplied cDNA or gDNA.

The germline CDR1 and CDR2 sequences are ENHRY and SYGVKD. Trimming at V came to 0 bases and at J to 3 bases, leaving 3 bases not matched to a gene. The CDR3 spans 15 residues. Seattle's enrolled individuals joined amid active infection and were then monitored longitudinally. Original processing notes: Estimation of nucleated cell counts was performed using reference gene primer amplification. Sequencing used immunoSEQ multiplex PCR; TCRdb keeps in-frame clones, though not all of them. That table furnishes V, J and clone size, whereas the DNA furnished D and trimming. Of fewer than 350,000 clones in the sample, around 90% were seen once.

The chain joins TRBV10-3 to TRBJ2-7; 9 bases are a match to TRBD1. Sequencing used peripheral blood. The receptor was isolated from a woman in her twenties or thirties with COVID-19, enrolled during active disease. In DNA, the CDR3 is TGTGCCATCAGTGAGTCGAGGACAGGGGTCTACGAGCAGTACTTC. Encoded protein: CAISESRTGVYEQYF.